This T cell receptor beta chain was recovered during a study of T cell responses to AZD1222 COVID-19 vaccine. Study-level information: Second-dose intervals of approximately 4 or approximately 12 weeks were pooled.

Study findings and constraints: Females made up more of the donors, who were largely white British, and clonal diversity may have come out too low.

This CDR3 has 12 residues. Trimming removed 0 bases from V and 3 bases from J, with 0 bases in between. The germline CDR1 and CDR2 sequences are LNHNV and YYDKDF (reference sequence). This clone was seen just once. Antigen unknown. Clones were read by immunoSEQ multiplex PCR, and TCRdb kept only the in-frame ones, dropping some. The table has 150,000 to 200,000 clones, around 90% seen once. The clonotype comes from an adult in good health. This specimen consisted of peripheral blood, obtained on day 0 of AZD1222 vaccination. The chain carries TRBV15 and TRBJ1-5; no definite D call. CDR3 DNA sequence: TGTGCCACCAGCAGAGACAATCAGCCCCAGCATTTT. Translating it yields CATSRDNQPQHF. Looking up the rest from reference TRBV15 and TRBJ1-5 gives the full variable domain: DAMVIQNPRYQVTQFGKPVTLSCSQTLNHNVMYWYQQKSSQAPKLLFHYYDKDFNNEADTPDNFQSRRPNTSFCFLDIRSPGLGDTAMYLCATSRDNQPQHFGDGTRLSIL.